The TCR beta chain described here comes from a study of CD8+CD57+ T cells in acquired aplastic anemia. Investigators profiled TCR beta VDJ and CDR3 from genomic DNA template. MiXCR, applied by TCRdb to the reads, yields one record per CDR3 protein. The data contain approximately 190,000 distinct CDR3 sequences, roughly half of them singletons. There are 12 residues in the CDR3. V lost 6 bases and J lost 8, with 13 bases in between. Germline CDR1 reads SNHLY; CDR2 reads FYNNEI. Concerning this clonotype: Its matching antigen is unknown.

Previously, flow cytometry had revealed CD8+CD57+ cell expansion in the patients chosen for sequencing. Study outcomes and limitations: The same twenty-nine CD8+ CDR3 sequences occurred in patients and in controls.

The sequence came from a human donor with aplastic anemia. The chain uses TRBV2 and TRBJ1-1; no clear D gene. The source material was sorted CD4+, CD8+, or CD8+CD57+ T cells (not recorded which) from PBMCs. CDR3 nucleotide sequence: TGTGCCAGCAGCCCCATCGTAACAGAAGCTTTCTTT. This codes for CASSPIVTEAFF.